One and the same sample provided the 30 T cell receptor beta chains below, sequenced in a study of preoperative IRX-2 immunotherapy in early breast cancer. TCRdb's copy holds only in-frame clones and misses some; the assay was immunoSEQ multiplex PCR. The sample includes 40,000 to 45,000 clones, approximately 80% of them seen just once. Treatment noted: preoperative locoregional IRX-2 cytokine immunotherapy. The specimen comprised tumor tissue, sampled after IRX-2 immunotherapy. These receptors all stem from a human donor with breast cancer.

V gene TRBV19 combines with J gene TRBJ2-5; D unresolved. Germline V gene sequence: CDR1 LNHDA, CDR2 SQIVND (reference sequence). CDR3 size: 13 residues. Between the trimmed V and J ends, which lost 1 base and 5 bases, there was a span of 8 bases. The CDR3, as DNA: TGTGCCAGTAGTATAGTTCCGGCGGAGACCCAGTACTTC. Translating it yields CASSIVPAETQYF.

This sequence joins TRBV18 and TRBJ2-3; 9 bases agree with TRBD1. Germline V lookup: CDR1 KGHSH, CDR2 LQKENI. Trimming removed 5 bases from V and 1 base from J; junction bases left unmatched: 4. This CDR3 comprises 15 residues. In DNA form, the CDR3 reads TGTGCCAGCTCAGGGACAGGGAAAGGCACAGATACGCAGTATTTT. Translating it yields CASSGTGKGTDTQYF.

This chain connects TRBV7-2 to TRBJ2-1; 8 bases are shared with TRBD1. J lost 6 bases, V lost 5 bases, and 9 bases had no gene match. Looked up from germline, CDR1 is SGHTA and CDR2 is FQGNSA. This CDR3 contains 15 residues. The chain's CDR3 is CASSPGQDQINEQFF. The DNA for the CDR3 is TGTGCCAGCAGCCCGGGACAGGACCAGATCAATGAGCAGTTCTTC.

Turning to this clone: Relative to the germline gene, one junction end is altered; a read error may explain this. The chain employs TRBV6-8 and TRBJ1-5; D is perhaps TRBD1 (5 bases). CDR3 length: 12 residues. Germline CDR1 MNHGY, CDR2 SAAAGT. The CDR3 DNA reads as TGTGCCATCAGTGGAGGGGATCAGCCCCAGCATTTT. Protein product: CAISGGDQPQHF.

V usage is TRBV6-8 and J usage is TRBJ2-6, with D hard to call. The V gene lost 1 base and the J gene lost 2 bases, with 12 bases spanning the gap. Germline V gene lookup returns CDR1 MNHGY and CDR2 SAAAGT. The CDR3 has 17 amino acids. CDR3 protein: CASSYLSGVTGANVLTF. The CDR3 DNA follows: TGTGCCAGCAGTTACTTATCAGGAGTTACTGGGGCCAACGTCCTGACTTTC.

V usage is TRBV11-3 and J usage is TRBJ2-2; TRBD2 aligns across 10 bases. The CDR3 spans 14 residues. Germline CDR1 is SGHNT and CDR2 is YENEEA. J was trimmed by 8 bases and V by 5 bases; bases with no gene match: 5. The CDR3 sequence: CASSSGTSEGELFF. CDR3 DNA: TGTGCCAGCAGCAGCGGGACTAGCGAGGGGGAGCTGTTTTTT.

V is TRBV28 and J is TRBJ1-5; possible D gene TRBD1, 5 bases. This CDR3 comprises 12 residues. From germline, CDR1 is MDHEN and CDR2 SYDVKM. Trimming cost V 4 bases and J 7 bases, with 8 bases left between them. CDR3 sequence reads: CASSSGLQPQHF. CDR3 nucleotide sequence: TGTGCCAGCAGTTCGGGACTCCAGCCCCAGCATTTT.

The chain recombines TRBV6-8 with TRBJ2-3, with 12 nucleotides matching TRBD2. This CDR3 comprises 15 residues. CDR1 and CDR2 from the germline V gene are MNHGY and SAAAGT. The J segment lost 2 bases and the V segment lost 7 bases, leaving 4 bases of the junction unmatched. The CDR3 region is CASIGTSGFTDTQYF. In DNA, the CDR3 is TGTGCCAGCATCGGGACTAGCGGGTTCACAGATACGCAGTATTTT.

This chain connects TRBV10-2 to TRBJ1-1; 7 bases agree with TRBD1. This CDR3 is built from 14 residues. The germline V gene has CDR1 WSHSY and CDR2 SAAADI. J was trimmed by 0 bases and V by 7 bases; bases with no gene match: 5. The CDR3 DNA follows: TGCGCCAGCAAGGACAGGAGAATGAACACTGAAGCTTTCTTT. The encoded protein is CASKDRRMNTEAFF.

CDR3 nucleotides: TGTGCCAGCAGCTTTGAGAGCTCCTATAATTCACCCCTCCACTTT. Its protein is CASSFESSYNSPLHF. The V call is TRBV7-1, the J call TRBJ1-6; D remains unclear. TRBV7-1 is marked as an open reading frame, function uncertain. Trimming removed 4 bases at V and 0 bases at J, with 7 bases between. This CDR3 comprises 15 residues.

V gene TRBV7-1 combines with J gene TRBJ1-4, with D tentatively TRBD1 (5 bases). TRBV7-1 is labeled an ORF, and its function is uncertain. Deletions cut 4 bases from V and 4 bases from J, with 10 bases between. This CDR3 contains 14 residues. In DNA form, the CDR3 reads TGTGCCAGCAGCTTGGGGGGTCTTAATGAAAAACTGTTTTTT. As protein: CASSLGGLNEKLFF.

This chain connects TRBV5-1 to TRBJ2-6, with TRBD1 identical over 9 bases. CDR1 and CDR2 from the germline V gene are SGHRS and YFSETQ. J was trimmed by 4 bases and V by 4 bases; bases with no gene match: 9. CDR3 length: 17 residues. As DNA, the CDR3 is TGCGCCAGCAGCCTGCCGGGACAGGGAGCCGGGGCCAACGTCCTGACTTTC. This sequence encodes CASSLPGQGAGANVLTF.

The chain recombines TRBV19 with TRBJ1-2; 10 positions agree with TRBD1. The CDR3 covers 13 residues. Trimming at V came to 7 bases and at J to 8 bases, leaving 7 bases not matched to a gene. The germline CDR1 and CDR2 sequences are LNHDA and SQIVND (reference sequence). This CDR3 reads CASTTGGASGYTF. The CDR3 coding sequence is TGTGCCAGTACGACAGGGGGCGCGAGCGGCTACACCTTC.

This clone turned up a few times. The chain employs TRBV7-6 and TRBJ2-5; maybe TRBD2 (7 bases). Germline CDR1 is SGHVS and CDR2 is FNYEAQ. The CDR3 consists of 16 residues. Trimming removed 7 bases at V and 2 bases at J, with 20 bases between. The CDR3 loop reads CASIPPGGLTQETQYF. In DNA, the CDR3 is TGTGCCAGCATCCCGCCCGGGGGGCTGACTCAAGAGACCCAGTACTTC.

This rearrangement joins TRBV25-1 to TRBJ2-1; D possibly corresponds to TRBD2 (5 bases). Germline V gene sequence: CDR1 MGHDK, CDR2 SYGVNS. V gave up 5 bases and J gave up 10 bases, with 18 bases separating them. The CDR3 has 14 amino acids. The CDR3 sequence: CASSSGAARGEQFF. CDR3 DNA sequence: TGTGCCAGCAGTTCCGGAGCGGCCCGAGGGGAGCAGTTCTTC. Using reference TRBV25-1 and TRBJ2-1 for the parts outside the CDR3, the full variable domain is EADIYQTPRYLVIGTGKKITLECSQTMGHDKMYWYQQDPGMELHLIHYSYGVNSTEKGDLSSESTVSRIRTEHFPLTLESARPSHTSQYLCASSSGAARGEQFFGPGTRLTVL.

This rearrangement joins TRBV19 to TRBJ2-7; the D is unclear. CDR1 and CDR2 from the germline V gene are LNHDA and SQIVND (reference sequence). V lost 5 bases and J lost 3, with 20 bases in between. The CDR3 consists of 16 residues. CDR3 protein: CASSHGPASPFYEQYF. The CDR3 DNA is TGTGCCAGTAGTCACGGGCCAGCCTCCCCCTTCTACGAGCAGTACTTC.

The chain carries TRBV5-1 and TRBJ2-1, with 9 bases that match TRBD2. V lost 4 bases, J lost 7 bases, and 9 bases stayed unmatched. The V gene's germline CDR1 is SGHRS and CDR2 YFSETQ. There are 15 residues in the CDR3. The CDR3 region has the DNA TGCGCCAGCAGCCGGACCAGCGGGGGGCGGAATGAGCAGTTCTTC. Translating it yields CASSRTSGGRNEQFF.

The V and J genes are TRBV29-1 and TRBJ1-6, with 7 bases fitting TRBD1. After removal of 6 bases from V and 14 bases from J, the junction contained 16 bases not matched to a gene. Germline CDR1 reads SQVTM; CDR2 reads ANQGSEA. The CDR3 contains 14 residues. The CDR3 sequence: CSVTEGTATQSLHF. CDR3 DNA: TGCAGCGTGACGGAGGGGACAGCCACTCAATCCCTCCACTTT. Using reference TRBV29-1 and TRBJ1-6 for the parts outside the CDR3, the full variable domain is SAVISQKPSRDICQRGTSLTIQCQVDSQVTMMFWYRQQPGQSLTLIATANQGSEATYESGFVIDKFPISRPNLTFSTLTVSNMSPEDSSIYLCSVTEGTATQSLHFGNGTRLTVT.

This clone was seen just once. This chain joins TRBV14 and TRBJ2-5; no reliable D call. Per germline, CDR1 SGHDN and CDR2 FVKESK. This CDR3 is 15 amino acids long. Deletions cut 1 base from V and 1 base from J, with 10 bases between. CDR3 region: CASSQGLVFQETQYF. In nucleotides, the CDR3 is TGTGCCAGCAGCCAAGGATTGGTATTCCAAGAGACCCAGTACTTC.

CDR3 residues: CASSAVGRGTIYF. In DNA form, the CDR3 reads TGTGCCAGCAGTGCTGTAGGCCGGGGCACCATATATTTT. This chain connects TRBV25-1 to TRBJ1-3; D gene uncertain. This CDR3 is 13 amino acids long. V gave up 4 bases and J gave up 9 bases, with 13 bases separating them. From germline, CDR1 is MGHDK and CDR2 SYGVNS.

The sample holds a few counts of this clone. Relative to the germline gene, one junction end is altered; a read error may explain this. The rearrangement uses TRBV6-8 and TRBJ1-3; no reliable D call. The CDR3 sequence is 14 residues long. Germline V gene sequence: CDR1 MNHGY, CDR2 SAAAGT. Here the CDR3 DNA reads TGTGCCAGCAGTGACGTCAACTCTGGAAACACTATATATTTT. Protein: CASSDVNSGNTIYF.

The chain has TRBV6-4 and TRBJ1-4; TRBD1 might be the D (6 bases). Germline V gives CDR1 MRHNA, CDR2 SNTAGT. The CDR3 is 14 residues long. Trimming pared 5 bases from V and 7 bases from J, leaving 14 bases between. The CDR3 spells CASSYQGIREKLFF. The CDR3 region has the DNA TGTGCCAGCAGTTATCAGGGGATCCGTGAAAAACTGTTTTTT.

The chain uses TRBV6-8 and TRBJ2-1; 12 positions agree with TRBD2. Trimming at V came to 6 bases and at J to 7 bases, leaving 13 bases not matched to a gene. The CDR3 spans 17 residues. Germline V gene data show CDR1 as MNHGY and CDR2 as SAAAGT. The CDR3 loop is CASSKDPSGRGTNEQFF. The CDR3 nucleotides read TGTGCCAGCAGCAAAGACCCTAGCGGGAGGGGGACAAATGAGCAGTTCTTC.

The J gene is TRBJ2-3, the V gene TRBV7-1, with D tentatively TRBD1 or TRBD2 (5 bases each). TRBV7-1 is sorted into the ORF group, with uncertain function. V was pared by 4 bases and J by 2 bases, with 16 bases between. The CDR3 has 16 amino acids. CDR3 protein: CASSLGVGGFTDTQYF. For the CDR3, the DNA is TGTGCCAGCAGCTTGGGGGTTGGAGGTTTCACAGATACGCAGTATTTT.

The J gene is TRBJ2-1, the V gene TRBV5-1, with unresolved D. CDR3 length equals 16 residues. With 4 bases removed from V and 0 bases from J, the gap between germline ends came to 14 bases. From germline, CDR1 is SGHRS and CDR2 YFSETQ. For the CDR3, the DNA is TGCGCCAGCAGCGCCCTTGGGCGGCACTCCTACAATGAGCAGTTCTTC. It is translated as CASSALGRHSYNEQFF.

The rearrangement links TRBV5-1 to TRBJ1-5; D is uncertain. From germline, CDR1 is SGHRS and CDR2 YFSETQ. The V and J ends lost 0 bases and 1 base respectively, with 8 bases between them. CDR3 length: 15 amino acids. The CDR3 bases are TGCGCCAGCAGCTTGGGCGAGCGGAGCAATCAGCCCCAGCATTTT. Its protein is CASSLGERSNQPQHF.

This clone was recorded once. The V and J genes are TRBV28 and TRBJ1-4; TRBD1 is a possible D gene (5 bases). From germline, CDR1 is MDHEN and CDR2 SYDVKM. With 6 bases removed from V and 7 bases from J, the gap between germline ends came to 12 bases. The CDR3 is 13 amino acids. DNA of the CDR3: TGTGCCAGCAGCCTCCGGGACTCTGAAAAACTGTTTTTT. As protein: CASSLRDSEKLFF.

The chain links TRBV11-3 to TRBJ2-1; 11 bases align to TRBD2. Germline V gene lookup returns CDR1 SGHNT and CDR2 YENEEA. J was trimmed by 7 bases and V by 5 bases; bases with no gene match: 10. CDR3 length: 16 amino acids. This chain's CDR3 is CASSRTSGGYGNEQFF. In DNA, the CDR3 is TGTGCCAGCAGCAGAACTAGCGGGGGTTACGGGAATGAGCAGTTCTTC.

The chain uses TRBV18 and TRBJ2-7; TRBD1 aligns across 10 bases. CDR1 KGHSH and CDR2 LQKENI come from the germline V gene. V shed 4 bases, J shed 2 bases, and the junction held 8 bases outside the gene matches. CDR3 length: 16 residues. The chain's CDR3 is CASSLGSDRGTYEQYF. The CDR3 DNA is TGTGCCAGCTCACTGGGTTCGGACAGGGGGACCTACGAGCAGTACTTC.

The chain uses TRBV19 and TRBJ2-7; no clear D. The CDR3 has 12 amino acids. Germline V lookup: CDR1 LNHDA, CDR2 SQIVND (reference sequence). V lost 5 bases, J lost 5 bases, and 10 bases lay in between. The CDR3 loop reads CASSDPWNEQYF. The CDR3 nucleotides are TGTGCCAGTAGTGACCCCTGGAACGAGCAGTACTTC.